This T cell receptor beta chain was identified during a study of shared clonotypes between healthy human individuals. CD8 cells regarded as naive lacked CD45RO, were positively chosen for CCR7, and omitted terminally differentiated effector memory CD45RA+ cells. Healthy HIV-negative adults with no recent acute infections or vaccinations were recruited as donors. The CDR3 consists of 13 residues. V lost 1 base to trimming and J lost 3 bases, with 7 bases between them. In germline, CDR1 is MNHNS, CDR2 SASEGT. Sequenced by immunoSEQ multiplex PCR; TCRdb stores in-frame clones only, minus some. This sample has some 2 million clones, with approximately 94% found just once. In regard to this clone: The antigen is not known.

Study-wide points: Only blood was sampled; tissue repertoires likely differ. The study's rarefaction showed incomplete sorted-subset sequencing despite large depth.

This clonotype was sampled from a man younger than 35 in good health. The sample comprised naive CD8+ T cells sorted from blood. V usage is TRBV6-1 and J usage is TRBJ2-7; D is ambiguous. As DNA, the CDR3 is TGTGCCAGCAGTGAAGGCATGGTCTACGAGCAGTACTTC. Its protein product is CASSEGMVYEQYF.